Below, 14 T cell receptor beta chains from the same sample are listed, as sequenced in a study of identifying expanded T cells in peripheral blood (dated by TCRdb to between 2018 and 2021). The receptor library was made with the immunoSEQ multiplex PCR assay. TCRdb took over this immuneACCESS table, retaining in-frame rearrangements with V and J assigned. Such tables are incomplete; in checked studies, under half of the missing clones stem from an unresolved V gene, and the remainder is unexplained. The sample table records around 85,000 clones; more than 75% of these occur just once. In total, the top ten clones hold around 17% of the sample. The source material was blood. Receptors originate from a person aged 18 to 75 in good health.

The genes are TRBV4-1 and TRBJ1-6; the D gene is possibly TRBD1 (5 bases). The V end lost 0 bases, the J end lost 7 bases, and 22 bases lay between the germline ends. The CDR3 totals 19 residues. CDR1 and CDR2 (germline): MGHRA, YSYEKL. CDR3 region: CASSQDTGGGDGGNSPLHF. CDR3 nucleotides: TGCGCCAGCAGCCAAGATACGGGTGGAGGGGACGGAGGAAATTCACCCCTCCACTTT.

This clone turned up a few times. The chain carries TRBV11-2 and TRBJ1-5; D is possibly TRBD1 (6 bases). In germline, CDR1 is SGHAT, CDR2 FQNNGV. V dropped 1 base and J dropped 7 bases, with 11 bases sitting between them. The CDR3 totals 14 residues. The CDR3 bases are TGTGCCAGCAGCTTAGGCAGGGGAGCCCAGCCCCAGCATTTT. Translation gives CASSLGRGAQPQHF.

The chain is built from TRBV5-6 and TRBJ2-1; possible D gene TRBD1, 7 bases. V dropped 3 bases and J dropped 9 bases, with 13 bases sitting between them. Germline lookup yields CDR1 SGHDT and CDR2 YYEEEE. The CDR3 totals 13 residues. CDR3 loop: CASSSGGQIEQFF. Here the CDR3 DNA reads TGTGCCAGCAGCTCAGGGGGGCAGATTGAGCAGTTCTTC.

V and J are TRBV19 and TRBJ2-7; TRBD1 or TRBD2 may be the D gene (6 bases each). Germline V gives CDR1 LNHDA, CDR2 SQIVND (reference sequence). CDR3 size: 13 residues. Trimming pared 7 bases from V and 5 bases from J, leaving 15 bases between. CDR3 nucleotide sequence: TGTGCCAGTACCCGAGGAGGGGGAAACGAGCAGTACTTC. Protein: CASTRGGGNEQYF.

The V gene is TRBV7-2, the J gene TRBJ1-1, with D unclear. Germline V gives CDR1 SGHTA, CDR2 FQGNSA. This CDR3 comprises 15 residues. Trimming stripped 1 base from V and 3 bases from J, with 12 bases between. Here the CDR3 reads CASSLGPGEYTEAFF. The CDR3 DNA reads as TGTGCCAGCAGCTTAGGCCCGGGAGAATACACTGAAGCTTTCTTT. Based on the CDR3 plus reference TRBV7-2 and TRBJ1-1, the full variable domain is GAGVSQSPSNKVTEKGKDVELRCDPISGHTALYWYRQSLGQGLEFLIYFQGNSAPDKSGLPSDRFSAERTGGSVSTLTIQRTQQEDSAVYLCASSLGPGEYTEAFFGQGTRLTVV.

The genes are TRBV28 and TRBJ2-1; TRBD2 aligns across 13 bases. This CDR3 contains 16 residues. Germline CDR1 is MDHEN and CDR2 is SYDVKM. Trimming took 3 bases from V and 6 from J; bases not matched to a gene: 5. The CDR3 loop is CASSFLLAGGPNEQFF. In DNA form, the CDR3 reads TGTGCCAGCAGTTTTCTACTAGCGGGGGGGCCCAATGAGCAGTTCTTC.

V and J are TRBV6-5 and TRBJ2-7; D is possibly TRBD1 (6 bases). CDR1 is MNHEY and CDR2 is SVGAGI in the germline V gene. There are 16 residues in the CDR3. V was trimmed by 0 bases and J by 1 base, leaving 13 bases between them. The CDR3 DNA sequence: TGTGCCAGCAGTTACTCGGGGGCAGACCCATCCTACGAGCAGTACTTC. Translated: CASSYSGADPSYEQYF.

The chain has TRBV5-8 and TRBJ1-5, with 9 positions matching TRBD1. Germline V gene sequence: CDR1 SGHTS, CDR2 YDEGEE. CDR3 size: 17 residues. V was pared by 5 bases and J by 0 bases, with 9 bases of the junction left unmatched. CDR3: CASRAGTGWPSNQPQHF. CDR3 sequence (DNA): TGTGCCAGCAGGGCCGGGACAGGGTGGCCTAGCAATCAGCCCCAGCATTTT.

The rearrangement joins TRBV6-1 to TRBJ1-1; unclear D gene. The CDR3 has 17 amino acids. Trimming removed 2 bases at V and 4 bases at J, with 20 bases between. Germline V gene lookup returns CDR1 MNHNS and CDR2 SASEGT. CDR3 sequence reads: CASSEIHFSVGGTEAFF. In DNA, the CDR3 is TGTGCCAGCAGTGAAATCCACTTCTCGGTGGGTGGCACTGAAGCTTTCTTT.

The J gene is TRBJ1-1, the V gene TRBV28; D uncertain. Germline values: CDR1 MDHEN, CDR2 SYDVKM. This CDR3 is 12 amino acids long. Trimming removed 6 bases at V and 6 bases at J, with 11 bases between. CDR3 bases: TGTGCCAGCAGGCCCCGCATCGCTGAAGCTTTCTTT. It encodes CASRPRIAEAFF.

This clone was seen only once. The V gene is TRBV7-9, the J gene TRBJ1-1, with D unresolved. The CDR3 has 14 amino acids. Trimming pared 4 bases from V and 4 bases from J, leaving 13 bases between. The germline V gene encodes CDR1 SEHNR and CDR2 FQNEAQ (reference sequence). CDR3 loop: CASSSSDGFTEAFF. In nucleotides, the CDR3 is TGTGCCAGCAGCTCCAGTGATGGATTCACTGAAGCTTTCTTT.

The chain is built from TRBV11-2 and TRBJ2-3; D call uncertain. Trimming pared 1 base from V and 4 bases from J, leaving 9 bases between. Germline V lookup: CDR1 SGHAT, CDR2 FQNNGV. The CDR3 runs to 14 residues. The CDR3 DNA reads TGTGCCAGCAGCTTAGGTTTCTTCCCAGATACGCAGTATTTT. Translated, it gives CASSLGFFPDTQYF.

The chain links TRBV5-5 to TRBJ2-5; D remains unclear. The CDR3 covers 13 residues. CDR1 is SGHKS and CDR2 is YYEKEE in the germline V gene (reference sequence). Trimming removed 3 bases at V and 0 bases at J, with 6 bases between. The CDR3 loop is CASSWLDQETQYF. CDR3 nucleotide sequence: TGTGCCAGCAGCTGGTTGGACCAAGAGACCCAGTACTTC.

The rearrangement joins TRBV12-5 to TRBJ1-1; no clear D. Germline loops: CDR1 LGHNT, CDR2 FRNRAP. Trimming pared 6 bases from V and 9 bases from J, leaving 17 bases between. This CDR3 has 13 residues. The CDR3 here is CASGPHTNIQAFF. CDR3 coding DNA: TGTGCTAGTGGCCCCCATACGAACATCCAAGCTTTCTTT.